This is a list of T cell receptor beta chains from one sample in a study of T-cell reconstitution after alpha-beta-depleted transplantation in children. TCRdb itself ran the PCR reads through MiXCR, one entry per CDR3 protein. This table holds about 900,000 distinct CDR3 sequences, roughly 29% found once. Sequences were derived from PBMCs, mostly from graft donor cells, sampled 360 days after TCRalphabeta/CD19-depleted stem cell transplant. These receptors were taken from a boy under two years old who had a stem cell transplant for SCID, so the T cells may come from the graft donor. Both conserved end residues are part of each CDR3. The D gene is left open where the match is weak. A row's size may be missing; if present it is once, few, many or a size class.

TRBJ1-6 . few TRBV4-2 TGTGCCAGCAGCCAAGAAGACAGCCCCAGCTCCTATAATTCACCCCTCCACTTT CASSQEDSPSSYNSPLHF
TRBJ2-5 TRBD1 once TRBV11-3 TGTGCCAGCAGCTTAGTCATACAGGGGGGTCAAGAGACCCAGTACTTC CASSLVIQGGQETQYF
TRBJ1-4 . . TRBV12-3/TRBV12-4 TGTGCCAGCAGTCCCGCGAGGGCACGGAATGAAAAACTGTTTTTT CASSPARARNEKLFF
TRBJ2-3 TRBD2 . TRBV12-3/TRBV12-4 TGTGCCAGCACCCTCAGCGGGGGGGCATCAGATACGCAGTATTTT CASTLSGGASDTQYF
TRBJ2-7 . . TRBV2 TGTGCCAGCGCGTTACAGGCCGTGGGCGAGCAGTACTTC CASALQAVGEQYF
TRBJ1-1 . . TRBV6-1 TGTGCCAGCAGTGAGGGACGGACTGAAGCTTTCTTT CASSEGRTEAFF
TRBJ2-7 . few TRBV7-9 TGTGCCAGCAGCTCTGAGCCTTCCTACGAGCAGTACTTC CASSSEPSYEQYF
TRBJ2-1 TRBD2 . TRBV4-2 TGTGCCAGCAGCGGGGGACTAGCGGGGGGCCTGAGCTCCTACAATGAGCAGTTCTTC CASSGGLAGGLSSYNEQFF
TRBJ2-7 TRBD2 . TRBV29-1 TGCAGCGTCCTGGAAGTGCGGGGGGACTCCTACGAGCAGTACTTC CSVLEVRGDSYEQYF
TRBJ1-4 TRBD1 . TRBV7-9 TGTGCCAGCAACCCAATTGACAGGGGTAATGAAAAACTGTTTTTT CASNPIDRGNEKLFF
TRBJ2-3 TRBD2 few TRBV12-3/TRBV12-4 TGTGCCAGCAGTTCTCCTAGCGGGAAGGGAGATACGCAGTATTTT CASSSPSGKGDTQYF
TRBJ2-7 . few TRBV18 TGTGCCAGCTCACCCCTTACCCAGGGAACCTACGAGCAGTACTTC CASSPLTQGTYEQYF
TRBJ2-3 TRBD1 . TRBV7-9 TGTGCCAGCAGCTCGGACAGGGGCCGCGCAGATACGCAGTATTTT CASSSDRGRADTQYF
TRBJ2-5 . . TRBV20-1 TGCAGTGCTAGAAGACCCTACGGAACAGGGCAAGAGACCCAGTACTTC CSARRPYGTGQETQYF
TRBJ2-3 . . TRBV5-1 TGCGCCAGCAGCTTGGGCCCAGGAGCAACACTGAGCACAGATACGCAGTATTTT CASSLGPGATLSTDTQYF
TRBJ2-3 . . TRBV2 TGTGCCAGCAGTCGTTCCGGCCCGGTGTTGTTGTCTGGTTATTTT CASSRSGPVLLSGYF
TRBJ2-1 . few TRBV20-1 TGCAGTGCTAGGGCAGGTGAGCAGTTCTTC CSARAGEQFF
TRBJ2-7 . many TRBV7-6 TGTGCCAGCAGCGACTACGAGCAGTACTTC CASSDYEQYF
TRBJ2-1 . many TRBV7-9 TGTGCCAGCAGCGCACAGGCTTACTCCTACAATGAGCAGTTCTTC CASSAQAYSYNEQFF
TRBJ2-2 TRBD1 . TRBV5-8 TGTGCCAGCAGCACCCGGGACAGTCCCGGGGAGCTGTTTTTT CASSTRDSPGELFF
TRBJ2-3 TRBD1 few TRBV5-1 TGCGCCAGCAGCTCACAGGGGAAGAGGAATACGCAGTATTTT CASSSQGKRNTQYF
TRBJ2-3 TRBD2 many TRBV5-1 TGCGCCAGCAGCCCTGACGAGCTAGCGGGGGGATTCAATACGCAGTATTTT CASSPDELAGGFNTQYF
TRBJ2-1 . . TRBV28 TGTGCCAGCAGTTTATTCCAGGGGCAGTACAATGAGCAGTTCTTC CASSLFQGQYNEQFF
TRBJ1-2 TRBD1 . TRBV5-5 TGTGCCAGCAGCTCCGGGTTGACCTCCGGGACAGGGCAGCGTGGCTACACCTTC CASSSGLTSGTGQRGYTF
TRBJ2-2 TRBD2 . TRBV20-1 TGCAGTGCTACGCTAGCGGGGGGAAACACCGGGGAGCTGTTTTTT CSATLAGGNTGELFF
TRBJ1-1 . . TRBV5-1 TGCGCCAGCAGCCGAATCTCAGGATACACTGAAGCTTTCTTT CASSRISGYTEAFF
TRBJ2-3 TRBD2 few TRBV29-1 TGCAGCGGGAGACTAGCGGGGGTCACAGATACGCAGTATTTT CSGRLAGVTDTQYF
TRBJ2-3 . few TRBV12-3/TRBV12-4 TGTGCCAGCAGTTTATGGGGGATCACAGATACGCAGTATTTT CASSLWGITDTQYF
TRBJ2-4 . once TRBV28 TGTGCCAGCAGGGTACAGGGTTTGGCGGCCAAAAACATTCAGTACTTC CASRVQGLAAKNIQYF
TRBJ2-2 . few TRBV28 TGTGCCAGCAGTTTGATGGGGGGCGTGGGCACCGGGGAGCTGTTTTTT CASSLMGGVGTGELFF
TRBJ1-5 . once TRBV10-3 TGTGCCATCAGGGCAGTTAGCAATCAGCCCCAGCATTTT CAIRAVSNQPQHF
TRBJ2-7 . few TRBV6-5 TGTGCCAGCAGTTACTCGTGGGGGGAAGGCTCCTACGAGCAGTACTTC CASSYSWGEGSYEQYF
TRBJ2-3 . . TRBV12-3/TRBV12-4 TGTGCCAGCAGTTTAACAGGGCCCCGCACAGATACGCAGTATTTT CASSLTGPRTDTQYF
TRBJ2-7 . . TRBV28 TGTGCCAGCAGTTTCATTCTATTCGGGGGTGATGTTGGCTCCTACGAGCAGTACTTC CASSFILFGGDVGSYEQYF
TRBJ2-1 TRBD1 . TRBV27 TGTGCCAGCAGTTTCGGGACAGGGGGCTCAGAGCAGTTCTTC CASSFGTGGSEQFF
TRBJ2-7 TRBD1 few TRBV5-1 TGCGCCAGCAGCTTACTACAGGGGGAGGTTTCGGGCGAGCAGTACTTC CASSLLQGEVSGEQYF
TRBJ1-5 . many TRBV20-1 TGCAGTGCTAGAAAGGGATATAGCAATCAGCCCCAGCATTTT CSARKGYSNQPQHF
TRBJ2-7 . . TRBV28 TGTGCCAGCAGTTTATCGTCTGTGGGGGAACCCTACGAGCAGTACTTC CASSLSSVGEPYEQYF
TRBJ2-1 . few TRBV6-2/TRBV6-3 TGTGCCAGCAGTTACCTCCCAGATGAGCAGTTCTTC CASSYLPDEQFF
TRBJ1-6 TRBD1 . TRBV5-1 TGCGCCAGCAGCCCGACGACAGGGAGTAAGTCACCCCTCCACTTT CASSPTTGSKSPLHF
TRBJ2-7 . . TRBV11-1 TGTGCCAGCAGCTTAGGACTACTTACGGGATCCCGGGGCTACGAGCAGTACTTC CASSLGLLTGSRGYEQYF
TRBJ2-2 . . TRBV12-3/TRBV12-4 TGTGCCAGCAGTTTAGGGCCCTACGTCGGGGAGCTGTTTTTT CASSLGPYVGELFF
TRBJ1-1 . . TRBV6-1 TGTGCCAGCGGTAAACGGAGGCTTGGCACTGAAGCTTTCTTT CASGKRRLGTEAFF
TRBJ2-1 TRBD1 few TRBV2 TGTGCCAGCAGTGAAGGTATAGGACAGGGGGCCTATAATGAGCAGTTCTTC CASSEGIGQGAYNEQFF
TRBJ2-3 . . TRBV7-6 TGTGCCAGCAGCTTAAGCAACGCCGGCGGGGTAGATACGCAGTATTTT CASSLSNAGGVDTQYF
TRBJ2-1 . . TRBV7-9 TGTGCCAGCAGCTTAAGGGGGGCAGGGGTCTACAATGAGCAGTTCTTC CASSLRGAGVYNEQFF
TRBJ2-7 . few TRBV5-1 TGCGCCAGCAGCTTGAGTCCGACAGGAGGATCCTACGAGCAGTACTTC CASSLSPTGGSYEQYF
TRBJ2-5 TRBD1 few TRBV29-1 TGCAGCGTTGCCAGGACCAGGGGGACAGGAGAGACCCAGTACTTC CSVARTRGTGETQYF
TRBJ2-4 TRBD1 . TRBV20-1 TGCAGTGCGAGCCTTCACACAGGGGGGGCCAAAAACATTCAGTACTTC CSASLHTGGAKNIQYF
TRBJ2-3 . . TRBV5-1 TGCGCCAGCAGCTTGGAGGCAGGGAATGTAGATACGCAGTATTTT CASSLEAGNVDTQYF
TRBJ2-1 . many TRBV5-1 TGCGCCAGCAGCTTTGGGGCTGAGCAGTTCTTC CASSFGAEQFF
TRBJ2-2 . . TRBV4-3 TGCGCCAGCAGCCAAGATCCCCCAGTTGCCGGGGAGCTGTTTTTT CASSQDPPVAGELFF
TRBJ1-5 . few TRBV20-1 TGCAGTGCTAGCGAGCCTGGAAGGCCCCAGCATTTT CSASEPGRPQHF
TRBJ2-7 . few TRBV4-1 TGCGCCAGCAGCCAAGTAGGTAGGGGACCTGGATCAAGTGAGCAGTACTTC CASSQVGRGPGSSEQYF